These T cell receptor beta chains were read from a single sample in a study of post-analysis software for immune sequencing data. In TCRdb, the PCR reads were re-called with MiXCR into one record per CDR3 protein. The table shows hundreds of thousands of distinct CDR3 sequences, with roughly 29% occurring only once. Specimen: blood. The receptors stem from a girl aged 10 to 17 with multiple sclerosis. Both conserved end residues are trimmed from each CDR3.

v_call | cdr3_aa
TRBV4-3 | ASSQILSGTGSSYGQY
TRBV24-1 | ATNPAGGPDEQF
TRBV7-9 | ASSSGTVEETQY
TRBV5-1 | ASSSIDGYVADTQY
TRBV7-9 | ASMPPTAHFSSGANVLT
TRBV28 | ASSLRSYEQY
TRBV19 | ASSINRARSYNEQF
TRBV5-1 | ASSSGQNPSTDTQY
TRBV7-6 | ASSSKQNTEAF
TRBV7-2 | ASSSGGGSYNEQY
TRBV5-1 | ASSPDLTGYNEQF
TRBV14 | ASSQFGRGDSPLH
TRBV4-1 | ASSPRTPGQGNYGYT
TRBV10-3 | AIAGATGETQY
TRBV2 | ASMRGGSSYEQY
TRBV11-2 | ASSTGVWGEKLF
TRBV7-8 | ASGPGGSLVGPNEQF